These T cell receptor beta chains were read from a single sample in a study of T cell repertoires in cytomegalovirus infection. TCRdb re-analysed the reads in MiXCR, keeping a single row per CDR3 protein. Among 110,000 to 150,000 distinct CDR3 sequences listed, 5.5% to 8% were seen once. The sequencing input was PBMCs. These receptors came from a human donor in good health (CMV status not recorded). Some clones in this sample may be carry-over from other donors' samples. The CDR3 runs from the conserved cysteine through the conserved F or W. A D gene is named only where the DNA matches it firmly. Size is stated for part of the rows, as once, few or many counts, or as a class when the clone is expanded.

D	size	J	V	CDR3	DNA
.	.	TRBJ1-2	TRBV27	CASTTVGSGNYGYTF	TGTGCCAGCACCACCGTGGGGTCCGGCAACTATGGCTACACCTTC
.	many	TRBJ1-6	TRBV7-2	CASSAVASYNSPLHF	TGTGCCAGCAGCGCAGTGGCGTCCTATAATTCACCCCTCCACTTT
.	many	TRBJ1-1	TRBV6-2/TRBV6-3	CASSYVATEAFF	TGTGCCAGCAGTTACGTGGCGACTGAAGCTTTCTTT
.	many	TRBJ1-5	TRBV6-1	CASSGRYQPQHF	TGTGCCAGCAGTGGACGGTATCAGCCCCAGCATTTT
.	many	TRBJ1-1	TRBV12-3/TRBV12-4	CASSFGLGSPVDGTEAFF	TGTGCCAGCAGTTTCGGGCTTGGTAGTCCAGTAGATGGGACTGAAGCTTTCTTT
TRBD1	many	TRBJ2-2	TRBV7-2	CASSRDRANTGELFF	TGTGCCAGCAGCCGGGACAGGGCTAACACCGGGGAGCTGTTTTTT
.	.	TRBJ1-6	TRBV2	CARTTGSSYNSPLHF	TGTGCCAGAACAACAGGGAGCTCCTATAATTCACCCCTCCACTTT
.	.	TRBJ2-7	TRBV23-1	CASSQITLRSSYEQYF	TGCGCCAGCAGTCAAATTACACTCCGGAGCTCCTACGAGCAGTACTTC
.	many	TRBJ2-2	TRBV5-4	CASSQYRGAEGTGELFF	TGTGCCAGCAGCCAATACCGGGGGGCAGAGGGTACCGGGGAGCTGTTTTTT
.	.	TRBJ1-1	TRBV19	CASQNPTGYRTVEAFF	TGTGCCAGTCAGAACCCCACTGGCTACCGGACAGTTGAAGCTTTCTTT
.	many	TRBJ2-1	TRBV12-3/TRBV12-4	CASSFFGDEQFF	TGTGCCAGCAGTTTCTTCGGAGATGAGCAGTTCTTC
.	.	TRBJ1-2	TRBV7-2	CASSLASGSNYGYTF	TGTGCCAGCAGCTTAGCGAGCGGTTCTAACTATGGCTACACCTTC
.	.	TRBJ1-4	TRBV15	CATSSRVIGFEKLFF	TGTGCCACCAGCAGCAGGGTCATAGGCTTTGAAAAACTGTTTTTT
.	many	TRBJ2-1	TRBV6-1	CASRRQESYNEQFF	TGTGCCAGCAGACGACAGGAGTCCTACAATGAGCAGTTCTTC
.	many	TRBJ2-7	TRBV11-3	CASSLGAPDYEQYF	TGTGCCAGCAGCTTAGGGGCCCCTGACTACGAGCAGTACTTC
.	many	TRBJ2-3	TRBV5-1	CASSLGLFTDTQYF	TGCGCCAGCAGCTTGGGGCTATTCACAGATACGCAGTATTTT
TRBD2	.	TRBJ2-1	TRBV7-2	CASSLVTGGNNEQFF	TGTGCCAGCAGCTTAGTAACGGGGGGGAACAATGAGCAGTTCTTC
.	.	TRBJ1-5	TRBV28	CASRKGRGGQPQHF	TGTGCCAGCAGAAAGGGGCGCGGGGGTCAGCCCCAGCATTTT
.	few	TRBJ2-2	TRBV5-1	CASSSAGTMNTGELFF	TGCGCCAGCAGCTCGGCCGGGACGATGAACACCGGGGAGCTGTTTTTT
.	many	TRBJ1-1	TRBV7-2	CASSLAPTGNTEAFF	TGTGCCAGCAGCTTAGCCCCGACTGGGAACACTGAAGCTTTCTTT
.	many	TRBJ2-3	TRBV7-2	CASSLYPPTGPDTDTQYF	TGTGCCAGCAGCTTATATCCCCCGACGGGGCCGGACACAGATACGCAGTATTTT
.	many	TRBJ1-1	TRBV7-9	CASSLFQMNTEAFF	TGTGCCAGCAGCTTATTCCAGATGAACACTGAAGCTTTCTTT
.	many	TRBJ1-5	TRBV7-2	CASSLGTRGQPQHF	TGTGCCAGCAGCTTAGGTACAAGGGGGCAGCCCCAGCATTTT
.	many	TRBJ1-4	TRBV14	CASSQVKGVRNEKLFF	TGTGCCAGCAGCCAAGTGAAGGGAGTCAGAAATGAAAAACTGTTTTTT
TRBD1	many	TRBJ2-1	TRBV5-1	CASSTTTGGRYNEQFF	TGCGCCAGCAGCACGACGACAGGGGGTCGGTACAATGAGCAGTTCTTC
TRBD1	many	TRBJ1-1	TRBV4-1	CASSQGQGWNTEAFF	TGCGCCAGCAGCCAAGGACAGGGTTGGAACACTGAAGCTTTCTTT
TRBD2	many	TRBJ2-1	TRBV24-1	CATSDWTSGDNEQFF	TGTGCCACCAGTGATTGGACTAGCGGGGACAATGAGCAGTTCTTC
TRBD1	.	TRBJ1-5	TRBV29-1	CSVQGTADQPQHF	TGCAGCGTCCAAGGGACAGCTGATCAGCCCCAGCATTTT
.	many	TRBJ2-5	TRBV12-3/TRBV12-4	CASSLVGDQETQYF	TGTGCCAGCAGTTTGGTCGGGGATCAAGAGACCCAGTACTTC
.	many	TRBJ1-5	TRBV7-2	CASSPDRYQPQHF	TGTGCCAGCAGCCCAGACAGGTATCAGCCCCAGCATTTT
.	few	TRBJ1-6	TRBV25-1	CASRGTWETSPLHF	TGTGCCAGCAGAGGGACATGGGAAACGTCACCCCTCCACTTT
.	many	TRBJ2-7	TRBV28	CASTRRQTPYEQYF	TGTGCCAGCACCCGACGACAGACACCCTACGAGCAGTACTTC
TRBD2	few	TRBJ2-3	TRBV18	CASSPTGTSADTQYF	TGTGCCAGCTCACCCACCGGGACTAGCGCAGATACGCAGTATTTT
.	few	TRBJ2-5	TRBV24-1	CATSDTIQETQYF	TGTGCCACCAGTGATACGATCCAAGAGACCCAGTACTTC
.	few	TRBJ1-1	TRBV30	CAWSPDGVNTEAFF	TGTGCCTGGAGTCCCGATGGGGTGAACACTGAAGCTTTCTTT
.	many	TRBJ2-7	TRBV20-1	CSARDGVGQYF	TGCAGTGCTAGAGATGGAGTAGGGCAGTACTTC
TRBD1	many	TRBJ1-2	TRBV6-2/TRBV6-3	CASSNTGDYYGYTF	TGTGCCAGCAGTAATACAGGGGATTACTATGGCTACACCTTC
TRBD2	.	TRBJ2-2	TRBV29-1	CSVQRHATLAGGRTGELFF	TGCAGCGTTCAACGACACGCTACATTAGCGGGGGGTCGCACCGGGGAGCTGTTTTTT
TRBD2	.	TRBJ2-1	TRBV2	CASSDALLAGTVIEQFF	TGTGCCAGCAGTGACGCCCTGCTAGCGGGAACAGTCATTGAGCAGTTCTTC
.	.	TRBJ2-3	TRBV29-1	CSVSQTSTDTQYF	TGCAGCGTTAGTCAGACTAGCACAGATACGCAGTATTTT
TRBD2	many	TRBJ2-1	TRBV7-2	CASSLGGGALGQFF	TGTGCCAGCAGCTTAGGCGGGGGGGCCCTTGGGCAGTTCTTC
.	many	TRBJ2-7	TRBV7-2	CASSPWTASSYEQYF	TGTGCCAGCAGCCCATGGACAGCCAGCTCCTACGAGCAGTACTTC
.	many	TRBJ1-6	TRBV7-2	CASTRGSGYNSPLHF	TGTGCCAGCACCCGAGGTTCGGGGTATAATTCACCCCTCCACTTT
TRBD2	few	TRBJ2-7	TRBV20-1	CSAPQRGLSEQYF	TGCAGTGCACCACAGCGGGGGCTATCCGAGCAGTACTTC